Shown below are 21 T cell receptor beta chains from a single sample sequenced in a study of T-cell reconstitution after alpha-beta-depleted transplantation in children. This sample's TCRbeta library carried unique molecular identifier barcodes. TCRdb redid the calling of the PCR reads with MiXCR, one entry per CDR3 protein. The table shows some 550,000 distinct CDR3 sequences, with 20% to 25% occurring only once. This specimen consisted of PBMCs, mostly from graft donor cells, obtained 360 days after TCRalphabeta/CD19-depleted stem cell transplant. Receptors originate from a boy under two years old who had a stem cell transplant for acute myeloid leukemia, so the T cells may come from the graft donor.

The J gene is TRBJ2-3, the V gene TRBV5-1; tentative D call: TRBD1 (7 bases). There are 16 residues in the CDR3. Trimming cost V 3 bases and J 0 bases, with 14 bases left between them. Looked up from germline, CDR1 is SGHRS and CDR2 is YFSETQ. This CDR3 is CASSWGDSSSTDTQYF. Written as DNA, the CDR3 is TGCGCCAGCAGCTGGGGGGACAGCTCTAGCACAGATACGCAGTATTTT.

The rearrangement joins TRBV11-3 to TRBJ2-3, with 9 bases aligning to TRBD1. Germline V lookup: CDR1 SGHNT, CDR2 YENEEA. Losses at the gene ends were 0 bases for V and 5 bases for J; bases not matched to a gene: 6. The CDR3 loop spans 16 amino acids. Here the CDR3 reads CASSLDGQGFGDTQYF. CDR3 DNA sequence: TGTGCCAGCAGCTTAGACGGACAGGGGTTTGGAGATACGCAGTATTTT.

This clonotype was seen only a few times. The chain links TRBV29-1 to TRBJ1-1, with a tentative D call TRBD1 (5 bases). The CDR3 is made up of 12 amino acids. CDR1 and CDR2 (germline): SQVTM, ANQGSEA. V gave up 7 bases and J gave up 2 bases, with 11 bases separating them. The CDR3 nucleotides are TGCAGCGGCGGACATACCAACACTGAAGCTTTCTTT. Its protein is CSGGHTNTEAFF. The variable domain in full, with the rest retrieved from reference TRBV29-1 and TRBJ1-1, is SAVISQKPSRDICQRGTSLTIQCQVDSQVTMMFWYRQQPGQSLTLIATANQGSEATYESGFVIDKFPISRPNLTFSTLTVSNMSPEDSSIYLCSGGHTNTEAFFGQGTRLTVV.

This clonotype was observed at least ten times. This sequence joins TRBV11-1 and TRBJ2-7; D remains ambiguous. Germline assignment: CDR1 SGHAT and CDR2 FQDESV (reference sequence). The CDR3 has 12 residues. V was clipped by 5 bases and J by 0 bases, with 5 bases between them. This CDR3 is CASSRASYEQYF. The CDR3 DNA reads TGTGCCAGCAGCCGGGCCTCCTACGAGCAGTACTTC.

CDR3 in amino acids: CATGTGGTDTQYF. Written as DNA, the CDR3 is TGTGCCACCGGGACAGGGGGCACAGATACGCAGTATTTT. V is TRBV15 and J is TRBJ2-3, with 10 bases that match TRBD1. There are 13 residues in the CDR3. Trimming at V came to 8 bases and at J to 1 base, leaving 0 bases not matched to a gene. Germline CDR1 LNHNV, CDR2 YYDKDF (reference sequence).

The chain joins TRBV12-3 or TRBV12-4 to TRBJ1-2, with 8 bases aligning to TRBD1. The CDR3 has 16 residues. Germline trimming cut 4 bases from V and 0 bases from J; bases unmatched to any gene: 7. CDR3 nucleotides: TGTGCCAGCAGTTCAACCGGACAGGGCCCTAACTATGGCTACACCTTC. Translating it yields CASSSTGQGPNYGYTF.

The chain employs TRBV20-1 and TRBJ1-1; D is ambiguous. This CDR3 spans 12 amino acids. Between the trimmed V and J ends, which lost 2 bases and 8 bases, there was a span of 12 bases. Germline assignment: CDR1 DFQATT and CDR2 SNEGSKA (reference sequence). This chain's CDR3 is CSARTGSLEAFF. The DNA for the CDR3 is TGCAGTGCTAGAACGGGGAGCTTAGAAGCTTTCTTT.

The chain is built from TRBV2 and TRBJ2-2; D possibly matches TRBD1 or TRBD2 (5 bases each). Germline loops: CDR1 SNHLY, CDR2 FYNNEI. V dropped 2 bases and J dropped 1 base, with 14 bases sitting between them. This CDR3 contains 17 residues. Here the CDR3 DNA reads TGTGCCAGCAGTGAACTGGTTGGGGGATTGAACACCGGGGAGCTGTTTTTT. Protein: CASSELVGGLNTGELFF.

This chain joins TRBV18 and TRBJ2-2; D may correspond to TRBD1 or TRBD2 (5 bases each). V was shortened by 2 bases and J by 3 bases, with 10 bases between the two germline ends. Per germline, CDR1 KGHSH and CDR2 LQKENI. This CDR3 is built from 15 residues. CDR3 region: CASSPMGTYTGELFF. Here the CDR3 DNA reads TGTGCCAGCTCACCAATGGGGACGTACACCGGGGAGCTGTTTTTT.

This sequence joins TRBV29-1 and TRBJ2-1, with D possibly matching TRBD1 (5 bases). The CDR3 is 12 residues long. Germline CDR1 is SQVTM and CDR2 is ANQGSEA. V dropped 3 bases and J dropped 7 bases, with 10 bases sitting between them. The DNA of the CDR3 is TGCAGCGTTGACCAGGGTGGGAATGAGCAGTTCTTC. Its translation is CSVDQGGNEQFF.

This clonotype was found many times. The chain couples TRBV6-5 to TRBJ2-1; TRBD1 matches at 9 bases. J gave up 6 bases and V 8 bases, and 8 bases lay outside the gene matches. Germline V gives CDR1 MNHEY, CDR2 SVGAGI. This CDR3 is built from 14 residues. The chain's CDR3 is CASRRDRALNEQFF. In DNA, the CDR3 is TGTGCCAGCCGCCGGGACAGGGCCCTCAATGAGCAGTTCTTC.

In its sample, this clonotype was seen a few times. This chain uses TRBV20-1 with TRBJ1-6; D remains ambiguous. Trimming took off 6 bases at V and 6 bases at J, with 9 bases between the two ends. The germline CDR1 and CDR2 sequences are DFQATT and SNEGSKA (reference sequence). The length of the CDR3 is 12 residues. CDR3 amino acids: CSATSTNSPLHF. The CDR3 DNA reads TGCAGTGCAACCAGTACTAATTCACCCCTCCACTTT.

The V gene is TRBV27, the J gene TRBJ2-7, with TRBD2 matching 13 bases. The CDR3 is made up of 19 amino acids. The V and J ends lost 7 bases and 1 base, in that order; junction bases with no gene match: 16. In germline, CDR1 is MNHEY, CDR2 SMNVEV (reference sequence). The CDR3 reads CASTGIAGTSGVGSYEQYF. CDR3 DNA: TGTGCCAGCACGGGTATAGCGGGGACTAGCGGGGTTGGATCCTACGAGCAGTACTTC.

The CDR3 is CASSLRQPGELFF. The CDR3 DNA reads TGCGCCAGCAGCTTGAGACAACCCGGGGAGCTGTTTTTT. The chain combines TRBV5-1 with TRBJ2-2; unclear D gene. This CDR3 is built from 13 residues. CDR1 and CDR2 (germline): SGHRS, YFSETQ. V was cut by 1 base and J by 6 bases, with 7 bases left in between.

This clonotype has a count of ten or more. The rearrangement links TRBV5-1 to TRBJ1-5; D remains unclear. Germline V gives CDR1 SGHRS, CDR2 YFSETQ. CDR3 size: 10 residues. V lost 7 bases to trimming and J lost 6 bases, with 5 bases between them. CDR3 amino acids: CASESQPQHF. The CDR3 region has the DNA TGCGCCAGCGAGAGTCAGCCCCAGCATTTT.

There are a few counts of this clonotype. The chain carries TRBV7-2 and TRBJ1-5; D is perhaps TRBD1 (6 bases). Trimming cost V 4 bases and J 1 base, with 8 bases left between them. Germline assignment: CDR1 SGHTA and CDR2 FQGNSA. The CDR3 length is 14 residues. This CDR3 is CASSSGTSNQPQHF. Here the CDR3 DNA reads TGTGCCAGCAGCTCAGGGACAAGCAATCAGCCCCAGCATTTT.

The rearrangement joins TRBV13 to TRBJ2-7; 10 bases match TRBD2. In germline, CDR1 is PRHDT, CDR2 FYEKMQ (reference sequence). The CDR3 has 16 amino acids. The trim removed 3 bases at V and 3 bases at J, leaving 8 bases unmatched. The CDR3 loop reads CASSFPRAGGNYEQYF. In nucleotides, the CDR3 is TGTGCCAGCAGCTTCCCCCGAGCGGGGGGGAACTACGAGCAGTACTTC.

The gene calls are TRBV7-2 and TRBJ2-7, with D hard to call. The CDR3 consists of 13 residues. V gave up 5 bases and J gave up 0 bases, with 8 bases separating them. The germline V gene encodes CDR1 SGHTA and CDR2 FQGNSA. CDR3 sequence (DNA): TGTGCCAGCAGCAGGGAAGGCTCCTACGAGCAGTACTTC. Protein sequence: CASSREGSYEQYF.

In its sample, this clonotype was seen a few times. The V gene is TRBV28, the J gene TRBJ2-1; D is undetermined. V was clipped by 6 bases and J by 5 bases, with 17 bases between them. From germline, CDR1 is MDHEN and CDR2 SYDVKM. This CDR3 has 15 amino acids. CDR3: CASSPRWVWDNEQFF. CDR3 in DNA: TGTGCCAGCAGCCCCCGGTGGGTTTGGGACAATGAGCAGTTCTTC.

The sample holds a few counts of this clonotype. This rearrangement joins TRBV7-2 to TRBJ1-4, with D possibly being TRBD1 (6 bases). The CDR3 sequence is 16 residues long. V shed 4 bases and J shed 3 bases, with 15 bases lying between them. Germline V gene lookup returns CDR1 SGHTA and CDR2 FQGNSA. CDR3 amino acids: CASSSLGAGANEKLFF. As DNA, the CDR3 is TGTGCCAGCAGCTCCCTCGGGGCAGGGGCTAATGAAAAACTGTTTTTT.

This clonotype has more than one count but fewer than ten. The chain carries TRBV10-3 and TRBJ2-3; no reliable D call. The V end was cut by 3 bases, the J end by 3 bases, with 13 bases between. CDR3 length: 15 residues. The germline V gene has CDR1 ENHRY and CDR2 SYGVKD. For the CDR3, the DNA is TGTGCCATCAGTGACCCTGCCAAAGCGACAGATACGCAGTATTTT. Amino acid sequence: CAISDPAKATDTQYF.